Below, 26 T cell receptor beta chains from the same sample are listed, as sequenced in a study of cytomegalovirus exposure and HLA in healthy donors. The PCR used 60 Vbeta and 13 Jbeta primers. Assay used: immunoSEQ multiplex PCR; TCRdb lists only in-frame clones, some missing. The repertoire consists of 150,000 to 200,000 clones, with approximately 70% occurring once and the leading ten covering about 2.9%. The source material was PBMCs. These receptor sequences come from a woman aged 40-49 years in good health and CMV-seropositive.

CDR3 bases: TGTGCCAGCAGCCTGATAGACAGAACCTACGAGCAGTACTTC. Its translation is CASSLIDRTYEQYF. The rearrangement uses TRBV5-5 and TRBJ2-7; D is perhaps TRBD1 (5 bases). V was cut by 4 bases and J by 2 bases, with 13 bases left in between. There are 14 residues in the CDR3. Per germline, CDR1 SGHKS and CDR2 YYEKEE (reference sequence).

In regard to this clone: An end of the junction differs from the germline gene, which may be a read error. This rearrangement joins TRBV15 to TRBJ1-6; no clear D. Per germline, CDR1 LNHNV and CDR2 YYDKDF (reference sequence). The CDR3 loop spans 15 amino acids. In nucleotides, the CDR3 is TGTGCCACCAGCAGAGAAGGAGATTATAATTCACCCCTCAACTTT. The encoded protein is CATSREGDYNSPLNF.

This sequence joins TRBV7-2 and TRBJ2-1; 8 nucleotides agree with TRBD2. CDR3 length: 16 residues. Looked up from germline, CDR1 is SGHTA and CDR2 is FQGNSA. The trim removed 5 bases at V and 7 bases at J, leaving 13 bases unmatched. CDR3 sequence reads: CASSPAGGVGWNEQFF. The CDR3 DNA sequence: TGTGCCAGCAGCCCGGCGGGGGGTGTGGGATGGAATGAGCAGTTCTTC. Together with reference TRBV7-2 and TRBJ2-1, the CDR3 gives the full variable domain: GAGVSQSPSNKVTEKGKDVELRCDPISGHTALYWYRQSLGQGLEFLIYFQGNSAPDKSGLPSDRFSAERTGGSVSTLTIQRTQQEDSAVYLCASSPAGGVGWNEQFFGPGTRLTVL.

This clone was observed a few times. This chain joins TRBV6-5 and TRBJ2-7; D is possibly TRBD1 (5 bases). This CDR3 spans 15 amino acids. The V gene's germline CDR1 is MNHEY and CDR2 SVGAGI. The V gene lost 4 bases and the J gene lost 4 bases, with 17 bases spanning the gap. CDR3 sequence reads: CASSSNIDSWYEQYF. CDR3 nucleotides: TGTGCCAGCAGTTCAAATATAGACAGTTGGTACGAGCAGTACTTC.

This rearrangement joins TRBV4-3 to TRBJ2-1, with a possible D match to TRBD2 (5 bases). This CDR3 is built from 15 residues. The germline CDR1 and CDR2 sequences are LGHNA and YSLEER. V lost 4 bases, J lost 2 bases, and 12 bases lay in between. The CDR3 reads CASSRGFGTYNEQFF. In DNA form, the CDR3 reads TGCGCCAGCAGCCGAGGCTTCGGGACCTACAATGAGCAGTTCTTC.

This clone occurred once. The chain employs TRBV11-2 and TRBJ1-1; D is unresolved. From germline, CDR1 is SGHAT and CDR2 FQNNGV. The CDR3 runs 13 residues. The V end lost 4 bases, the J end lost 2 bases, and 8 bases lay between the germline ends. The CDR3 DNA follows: TGTGCCAGCAGCTCACAAATTAACACTGAAGCTTTCTTT. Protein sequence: CASSSQINTEAFF.

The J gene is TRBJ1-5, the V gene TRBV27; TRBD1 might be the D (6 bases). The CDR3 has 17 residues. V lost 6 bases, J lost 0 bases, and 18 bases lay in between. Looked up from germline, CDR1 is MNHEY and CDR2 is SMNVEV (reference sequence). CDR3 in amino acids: CASSLGGGLSSNQPQHF. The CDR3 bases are TGTGCCAGCAGCCTAGGGGGGGGACTTAGTAGCAATCAGCCCCAGCATTTT.

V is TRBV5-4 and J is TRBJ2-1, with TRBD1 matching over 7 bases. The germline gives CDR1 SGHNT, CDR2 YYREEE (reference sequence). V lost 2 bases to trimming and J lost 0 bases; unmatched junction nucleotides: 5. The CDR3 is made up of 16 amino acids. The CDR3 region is CASSLTTGSSYNEQFF. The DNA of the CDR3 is TGTGCCAGCAGCTTAACGACAGGGAGCTCCTACAATGAGCAGTTCTTC.

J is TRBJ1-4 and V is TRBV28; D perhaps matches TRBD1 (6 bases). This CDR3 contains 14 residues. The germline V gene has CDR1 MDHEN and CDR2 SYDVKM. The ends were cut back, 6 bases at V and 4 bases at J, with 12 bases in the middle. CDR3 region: CASSPTGLNEKLFF. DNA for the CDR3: TGTGCCAGCAGCCCGACAGGTCTTAATGAAAAACTGTTTTTT.

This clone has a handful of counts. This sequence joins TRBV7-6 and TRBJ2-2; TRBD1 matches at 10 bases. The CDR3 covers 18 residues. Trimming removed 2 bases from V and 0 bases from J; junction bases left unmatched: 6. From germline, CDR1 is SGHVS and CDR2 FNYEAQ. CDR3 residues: CASSLPPGQGTNTGELFF. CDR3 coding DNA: TGTGCCAGCAGCTTACCGCCGGGACAGGGGACGAACACCGGGGAGCTGTTTTTT. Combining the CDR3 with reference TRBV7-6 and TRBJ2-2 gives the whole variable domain GAGVSQSPRYKVTKRGQDVALRCDPISGHVSLYWYRQALGQGPEFLTYFNYEAQQDKSGLPNDRFSAERPEGSISTLTIQRTEQRDSAMYRCASSLPPGQGTNTGELFFGEGSRLTVL.

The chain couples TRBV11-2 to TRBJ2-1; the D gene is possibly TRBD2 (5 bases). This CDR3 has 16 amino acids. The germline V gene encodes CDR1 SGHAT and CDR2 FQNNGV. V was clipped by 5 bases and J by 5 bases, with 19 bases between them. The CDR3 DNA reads TGTGCCAGCAGCAACGGACGGACTCTACCGGACAATGAGCAGTTCTTC. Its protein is CASSNGRTLPDNEQFF.

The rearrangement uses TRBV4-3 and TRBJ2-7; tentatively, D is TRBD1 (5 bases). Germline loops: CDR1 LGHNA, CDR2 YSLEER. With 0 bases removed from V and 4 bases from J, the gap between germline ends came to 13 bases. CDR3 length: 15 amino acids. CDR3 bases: TGCGCCAGCAGCCAAGATCAGAGGCAGGGTTACGAGCAGTACTTC. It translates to CASSQDQRQGYEQYF.

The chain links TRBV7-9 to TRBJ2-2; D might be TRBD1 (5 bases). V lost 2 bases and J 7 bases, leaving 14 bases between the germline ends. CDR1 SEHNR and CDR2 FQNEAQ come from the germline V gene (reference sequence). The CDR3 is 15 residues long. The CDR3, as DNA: TGTGCCAGCAGCTTACAGGGCCAGGTCGGCGGGGAGCTGTTTTTT. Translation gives CASSLQGQVGGELFF.

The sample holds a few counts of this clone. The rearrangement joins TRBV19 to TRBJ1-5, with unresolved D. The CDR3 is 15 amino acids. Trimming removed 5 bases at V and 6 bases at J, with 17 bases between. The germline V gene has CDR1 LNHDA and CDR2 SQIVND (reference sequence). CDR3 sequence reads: CASSWSGVEGQPQHF. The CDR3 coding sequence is TGTGCCAGTAGTTGGTCCGGGGTAGAGGGTCAGCCCCAGCATTTT.

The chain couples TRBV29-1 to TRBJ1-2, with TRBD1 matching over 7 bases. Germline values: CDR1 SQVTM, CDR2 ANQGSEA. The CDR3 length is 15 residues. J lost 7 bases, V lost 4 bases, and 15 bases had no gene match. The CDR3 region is CSVGSRQGSETGYTF. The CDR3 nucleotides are TGCAGCGTTGGTTCCCGACAGGGATCGGAGACTGGCTACACCTTC.

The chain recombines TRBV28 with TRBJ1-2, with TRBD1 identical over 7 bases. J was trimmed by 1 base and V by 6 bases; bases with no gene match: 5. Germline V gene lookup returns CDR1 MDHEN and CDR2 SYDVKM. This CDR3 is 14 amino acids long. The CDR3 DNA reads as TGTGCCAGCAGCCAGGGGGATTTTAACTATGGCTACACCTTC. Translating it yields CASSQGDFNYGYTF.

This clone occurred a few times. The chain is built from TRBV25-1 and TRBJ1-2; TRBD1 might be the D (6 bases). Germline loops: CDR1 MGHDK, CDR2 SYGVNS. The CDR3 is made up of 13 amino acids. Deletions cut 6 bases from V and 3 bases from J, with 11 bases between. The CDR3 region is CASRKGVDYGYTF. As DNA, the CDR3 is TGTGCCAGCAGGAAGGGGGTTGACTATGGCTACACCTTC.

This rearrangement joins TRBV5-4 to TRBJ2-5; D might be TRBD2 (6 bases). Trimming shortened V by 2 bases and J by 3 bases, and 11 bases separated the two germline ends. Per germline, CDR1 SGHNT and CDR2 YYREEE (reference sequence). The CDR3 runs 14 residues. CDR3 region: CASSFYQREETQYF. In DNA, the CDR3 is TGTGCCAGCAGCTTTTATCAGCGGGAAGAGACCCAGTACTTC.

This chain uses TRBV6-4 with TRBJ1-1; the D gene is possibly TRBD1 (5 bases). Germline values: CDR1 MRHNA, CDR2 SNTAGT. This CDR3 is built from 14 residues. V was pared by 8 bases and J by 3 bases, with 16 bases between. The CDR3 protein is CASSSRPGDTEAFF. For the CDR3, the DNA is TGTGCCAGCTCTAGCCGGCCGGGGGACACTGAAGCTTTCTTT.

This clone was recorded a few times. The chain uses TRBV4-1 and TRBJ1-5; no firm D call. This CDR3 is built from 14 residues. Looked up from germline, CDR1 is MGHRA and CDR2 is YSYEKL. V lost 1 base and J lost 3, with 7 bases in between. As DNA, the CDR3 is TGCGCCAGCAGCCAAGTCGGGGTCAATCAGCCCCAGCATTTT. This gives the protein CASSQVGVNQPQHF.

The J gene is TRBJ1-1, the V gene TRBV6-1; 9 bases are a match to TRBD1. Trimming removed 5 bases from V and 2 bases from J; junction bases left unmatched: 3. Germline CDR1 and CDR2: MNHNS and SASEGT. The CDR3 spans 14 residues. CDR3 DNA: TGTGCCAGCAGTACGACAGGGGGAAACACTGAAGCTTTCTTT. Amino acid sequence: CASSTTGGNTEAFF.

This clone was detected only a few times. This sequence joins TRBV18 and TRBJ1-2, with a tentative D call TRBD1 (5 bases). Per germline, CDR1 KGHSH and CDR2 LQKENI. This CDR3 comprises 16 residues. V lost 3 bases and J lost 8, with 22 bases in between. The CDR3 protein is CASSPIEQEGLGGYTF. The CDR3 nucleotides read TGTGCCAGCTCACCCATAGAACAGGAGGGGCTTGGAGGCTACACCTTC.

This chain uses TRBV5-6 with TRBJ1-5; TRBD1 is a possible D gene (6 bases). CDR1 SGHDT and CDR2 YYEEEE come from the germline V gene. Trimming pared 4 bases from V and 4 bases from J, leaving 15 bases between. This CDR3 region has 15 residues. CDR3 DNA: TGTGCCAGCAGCACCACAGGGTTAGTGAATCAGCCCCAGCATTTT. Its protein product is CASSTTGLVNQPQHF.

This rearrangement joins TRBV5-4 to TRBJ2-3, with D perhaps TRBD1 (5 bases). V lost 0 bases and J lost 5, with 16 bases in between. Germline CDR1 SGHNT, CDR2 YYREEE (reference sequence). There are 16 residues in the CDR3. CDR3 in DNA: TGTGCCAGCAGCTTGGTTACGCCACGGCAGGGAGATACGCAGTATTTT. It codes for CASSLVTPRQGDTQYF.

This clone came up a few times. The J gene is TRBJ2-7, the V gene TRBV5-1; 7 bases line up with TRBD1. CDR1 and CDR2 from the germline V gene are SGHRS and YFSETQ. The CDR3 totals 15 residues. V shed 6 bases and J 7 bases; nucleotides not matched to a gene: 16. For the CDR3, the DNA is TGCGCCAGCACCTCCGAGGGGGCCCCGTGGGATGAGCAGTACTTC. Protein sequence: CASTSEGAPWDEQYF.

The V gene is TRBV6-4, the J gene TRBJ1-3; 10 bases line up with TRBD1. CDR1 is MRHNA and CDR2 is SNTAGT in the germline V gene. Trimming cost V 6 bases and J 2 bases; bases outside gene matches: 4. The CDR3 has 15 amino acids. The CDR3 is CASSRDRGPGNTIYF. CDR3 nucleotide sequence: TGTGCCAGCAGCCGCGACAGGGGGCCTGGAAACACCATATATTTT.